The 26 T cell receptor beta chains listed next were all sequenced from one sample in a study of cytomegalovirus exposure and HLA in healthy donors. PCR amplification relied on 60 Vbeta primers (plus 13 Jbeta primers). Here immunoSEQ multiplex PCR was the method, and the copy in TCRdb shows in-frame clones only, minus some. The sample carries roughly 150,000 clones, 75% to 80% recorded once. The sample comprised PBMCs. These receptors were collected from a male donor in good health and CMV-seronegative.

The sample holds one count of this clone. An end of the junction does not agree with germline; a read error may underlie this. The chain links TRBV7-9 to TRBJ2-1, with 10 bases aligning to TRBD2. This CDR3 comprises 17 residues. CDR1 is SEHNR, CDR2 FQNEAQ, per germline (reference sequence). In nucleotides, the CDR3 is TGTTCCAGCAGCCCTACTCCCGCGACTAGCGGGTCCAATGAGCAGTTCTTC. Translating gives CSSSPTPATSGSNEQFF.

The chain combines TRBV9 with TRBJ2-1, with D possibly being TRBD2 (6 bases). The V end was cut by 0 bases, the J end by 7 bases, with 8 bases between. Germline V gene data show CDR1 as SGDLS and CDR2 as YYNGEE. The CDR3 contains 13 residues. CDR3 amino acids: CASSVGTMNEQFF. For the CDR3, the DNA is TGTGCCAGCAGCGTAGGGACTATGAATGAGCAGTTCTTC.

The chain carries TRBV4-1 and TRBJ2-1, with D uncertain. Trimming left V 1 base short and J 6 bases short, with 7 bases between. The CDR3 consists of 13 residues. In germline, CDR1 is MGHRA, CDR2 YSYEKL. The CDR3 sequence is CASSQVLPNEQFF. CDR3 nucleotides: TGCGCCAGCAGCCAAGTTCTCCCCAATGAGCAGTTCTTC.

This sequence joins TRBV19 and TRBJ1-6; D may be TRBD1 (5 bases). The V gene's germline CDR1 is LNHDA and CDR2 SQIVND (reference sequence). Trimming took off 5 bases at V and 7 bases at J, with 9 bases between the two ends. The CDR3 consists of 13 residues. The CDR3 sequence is CASSVDRNSPLHF. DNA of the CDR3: TGTGCCAGTAGTGTCGACAGAAATTCACCCCTCCACTTT.

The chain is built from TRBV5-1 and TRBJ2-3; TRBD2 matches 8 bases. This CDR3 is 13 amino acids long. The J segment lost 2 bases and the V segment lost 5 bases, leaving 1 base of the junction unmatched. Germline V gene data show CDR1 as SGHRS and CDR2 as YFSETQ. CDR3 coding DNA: TGCGCCAGCAGTAGCGGGGACACAGATACGCAGTATTTT. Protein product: CASSSGDTDTQYF.

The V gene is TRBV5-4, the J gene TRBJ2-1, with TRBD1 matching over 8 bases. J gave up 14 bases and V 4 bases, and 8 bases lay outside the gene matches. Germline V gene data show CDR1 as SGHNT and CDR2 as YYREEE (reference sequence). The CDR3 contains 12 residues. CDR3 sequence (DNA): TGTGCCAGCAGCACAAACAGGGGGGTTGAGTTCTTC. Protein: CASSTNRGVEFF.

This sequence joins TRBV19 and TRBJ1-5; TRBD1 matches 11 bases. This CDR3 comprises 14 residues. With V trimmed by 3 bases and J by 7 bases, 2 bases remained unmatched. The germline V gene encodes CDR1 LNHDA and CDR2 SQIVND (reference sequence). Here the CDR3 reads CASSMDRGPQPQHF. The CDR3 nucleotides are TGTGCCAGTAGTATGGACAGGGGGCCCCAGCCCCAGCATTTT.

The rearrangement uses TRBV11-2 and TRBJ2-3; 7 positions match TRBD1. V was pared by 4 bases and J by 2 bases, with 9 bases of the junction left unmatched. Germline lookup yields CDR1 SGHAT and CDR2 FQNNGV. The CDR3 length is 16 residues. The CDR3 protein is CASSSLSGTVTDTQYF. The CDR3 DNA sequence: TGTGCCAGCAGCTCCTTATCCGGGACAGTCACAGATACGCAGTATTTT. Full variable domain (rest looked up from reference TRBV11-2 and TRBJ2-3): EAGVAQSPRYKIIEKRQSVAFWCNPISGHATLYWYQQILGQGPKLLIQFQNNGVVDDSQLPKDRFSAERLKGVDSTLKIQPAKLEDSAVYLCASSSLSGTVTDTQYFGPGTRLTVL.

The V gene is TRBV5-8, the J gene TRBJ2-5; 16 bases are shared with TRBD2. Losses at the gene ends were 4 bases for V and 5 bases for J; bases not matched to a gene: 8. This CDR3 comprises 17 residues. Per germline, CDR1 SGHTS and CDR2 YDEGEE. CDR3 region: CASSPGTSGRAYETQYF. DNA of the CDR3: TGTGCCAGCAGCCCGGGGACTAGCGGGAGGGCCTATGAGACCCAGTACTTC.

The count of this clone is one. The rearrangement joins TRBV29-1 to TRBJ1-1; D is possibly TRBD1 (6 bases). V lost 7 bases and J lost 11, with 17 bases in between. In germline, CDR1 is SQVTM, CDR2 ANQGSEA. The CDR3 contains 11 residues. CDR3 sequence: CSAELDRRAFF. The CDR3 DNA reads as TGCAGCGCCGAGCTGGACAGACGGGCTTTCTTT.

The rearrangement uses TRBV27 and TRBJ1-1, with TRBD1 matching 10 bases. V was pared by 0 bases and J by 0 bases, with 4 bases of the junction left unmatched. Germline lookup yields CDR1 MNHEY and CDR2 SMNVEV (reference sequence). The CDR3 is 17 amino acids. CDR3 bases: TGTGCCAGCAGTTTATCGAGGACAGGGGGGATGAACACTGAAGCTTTCTTT. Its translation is CASSLSRTGGMNTEAFF.

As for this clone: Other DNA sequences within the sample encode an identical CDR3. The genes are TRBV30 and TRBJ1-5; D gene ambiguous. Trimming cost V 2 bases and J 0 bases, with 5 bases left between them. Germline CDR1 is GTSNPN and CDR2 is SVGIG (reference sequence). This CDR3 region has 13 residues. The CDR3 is CAWSRDSNQPQHF. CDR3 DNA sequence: TGTGCCTGGAGTCGGGATAGCAATCAGCCCCAGCATTTT.

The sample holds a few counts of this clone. CDR3 sequence: CASSLDSGRGGSPLHF. CDR3 DNA sequence: TGTGCCAGCAGCTTAGATTCGGGCAGGGGAGGGTCACCCCTCCACTTT. The chain employs TRBV11-3 and TRBJ1-6; D possibly corresponds to TRBD1 (6 bases). V dropped 0 bases and J dropped 10 bases, with 16 bases sitting between them. The CDR3 extends over 16 amino acids. From germline, CDR1 is SGHNT and CDR2 YENEEA.

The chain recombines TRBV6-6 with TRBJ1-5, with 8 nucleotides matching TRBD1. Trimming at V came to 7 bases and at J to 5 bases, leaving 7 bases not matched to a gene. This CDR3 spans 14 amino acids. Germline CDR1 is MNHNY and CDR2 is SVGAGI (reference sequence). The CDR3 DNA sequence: TGTGCCAGCATCGGACAGGGCCCTCATCAGCCCCAGCATTTT. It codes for CASIGQGPHQPQHF.

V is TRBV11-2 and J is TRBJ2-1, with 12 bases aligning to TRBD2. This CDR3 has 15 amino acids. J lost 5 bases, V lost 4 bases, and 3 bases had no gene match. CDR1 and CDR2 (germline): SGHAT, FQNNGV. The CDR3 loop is CASSSSGRAHNEQFF. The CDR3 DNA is TGTGCCAGCAGCTCTAGCGGGAGGGCACACAATGAGCAGTTCTTC.

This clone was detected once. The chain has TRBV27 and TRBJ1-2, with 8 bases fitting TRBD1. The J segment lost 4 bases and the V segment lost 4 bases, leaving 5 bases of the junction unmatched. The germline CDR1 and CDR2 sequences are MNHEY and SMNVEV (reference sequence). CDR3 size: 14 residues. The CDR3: CASSSADRVYGYTF. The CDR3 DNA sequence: TGTGCCAGCAGTTCAGCGGACAGGGTCTATGGCTACACCTTC.

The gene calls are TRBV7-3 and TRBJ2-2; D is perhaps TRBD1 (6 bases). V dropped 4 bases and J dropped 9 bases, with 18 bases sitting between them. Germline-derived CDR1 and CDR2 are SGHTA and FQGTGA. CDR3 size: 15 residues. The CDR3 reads CASSYSQGTGRELFF. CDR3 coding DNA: TGTGCCAGCAGCTACTCCCAGGGGACCGGGAGGGAGCTGTTTTTT.

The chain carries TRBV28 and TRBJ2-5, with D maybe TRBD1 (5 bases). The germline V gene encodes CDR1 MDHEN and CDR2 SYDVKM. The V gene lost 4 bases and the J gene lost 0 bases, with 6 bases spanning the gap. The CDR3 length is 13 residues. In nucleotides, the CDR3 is TGTGCCAGCAGTTGGGGCAACCAAGAGACCCAGTACTTC. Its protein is CASSWGNQETQYF.

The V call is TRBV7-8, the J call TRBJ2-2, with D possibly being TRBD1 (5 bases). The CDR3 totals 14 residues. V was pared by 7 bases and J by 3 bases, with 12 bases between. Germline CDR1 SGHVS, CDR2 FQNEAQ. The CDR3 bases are TGTGCCAGCAACAGGCTTTTCTACACCGGGGAGCTGTTTTTT. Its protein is CASNRLFYTGELFF.

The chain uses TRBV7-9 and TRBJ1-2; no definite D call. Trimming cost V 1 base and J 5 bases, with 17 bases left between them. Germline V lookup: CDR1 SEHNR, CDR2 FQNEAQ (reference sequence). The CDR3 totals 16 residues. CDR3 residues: CASSLGSAGYGYGYTF. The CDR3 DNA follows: TGTGCCAGCAGCTTAGGATCGGCGGGTTACGGGTATGGCTACACCTTC.

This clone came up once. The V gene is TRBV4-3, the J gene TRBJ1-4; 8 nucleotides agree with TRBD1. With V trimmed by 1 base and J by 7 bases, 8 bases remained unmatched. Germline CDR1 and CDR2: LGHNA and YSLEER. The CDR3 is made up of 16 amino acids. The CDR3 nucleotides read TGCGCCAGCAGCCAAGGCGCGACAGGGGCCGGTGAAAAACTGTTTTTT. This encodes CASSQGATGAGEKLFF.

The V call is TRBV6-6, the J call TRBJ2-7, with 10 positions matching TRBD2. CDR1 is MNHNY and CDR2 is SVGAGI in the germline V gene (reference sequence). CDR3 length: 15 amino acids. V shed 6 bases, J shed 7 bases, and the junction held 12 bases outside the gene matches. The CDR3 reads CASSPTSGRVGEQYF. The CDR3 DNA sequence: TGTGCCAGCAGCCCGACCAGCGGGAGGGTCGGGGAGCAGTACTTC.

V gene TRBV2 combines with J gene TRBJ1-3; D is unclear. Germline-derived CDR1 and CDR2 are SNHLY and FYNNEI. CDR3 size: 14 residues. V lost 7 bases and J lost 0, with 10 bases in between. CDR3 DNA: TGTGCCAGCACCTACCATTTCTCTGGAAACACCATATATTTT. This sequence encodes CASTYHFSGNTIYF.

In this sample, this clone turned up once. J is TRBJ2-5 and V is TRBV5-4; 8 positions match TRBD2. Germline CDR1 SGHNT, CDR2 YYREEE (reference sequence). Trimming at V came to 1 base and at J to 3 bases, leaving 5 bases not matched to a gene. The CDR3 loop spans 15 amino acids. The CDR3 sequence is CASSLPGTREETQYF. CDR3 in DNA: TGTGCCAGCAGCTTGCCCGGGACTAGGGAAGAGACCCAGTACTTC.

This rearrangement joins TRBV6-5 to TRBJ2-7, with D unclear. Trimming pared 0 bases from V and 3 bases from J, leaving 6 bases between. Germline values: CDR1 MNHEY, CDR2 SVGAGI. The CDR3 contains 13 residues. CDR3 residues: CASSYSGNYEQYF. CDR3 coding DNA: TGTGCCAGCAGTTACTCGGGCAACTACGAGCAGTACTTC.

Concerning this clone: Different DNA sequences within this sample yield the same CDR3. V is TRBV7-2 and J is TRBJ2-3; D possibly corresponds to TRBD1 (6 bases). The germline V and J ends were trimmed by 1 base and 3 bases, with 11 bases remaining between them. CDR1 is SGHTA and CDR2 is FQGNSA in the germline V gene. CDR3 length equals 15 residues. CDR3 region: CASSLVGQGTDTQYF. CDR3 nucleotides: TGTGCCAGCAGCTTAGTAGGGCAGGGGACAGATACGCAGTATTTT.